This T cell receptor (beta chain) stems from a study of human T cells and chemical hapten exposure. Trimming left V 5 bases short and J 3 bases short, with 11 bases between. This CDR3 is built from 14 residues. The V gene's germline CDR1 is MNHEY and CDR2 SVGAGI. Stated time point: patch test 1, 2 weeks after DPC sensitization. Treatment in this sample: therapeutic diphenylcyclopropenone sensitization with weekly scalp DPC. This clonotype was recorded many times. The antigen remains undetermined. Study-wide results and caveats: With regard to DPC sensitization, TCRs above 1 in 1000 frequency did not change.

As handled by the study authors: Sequenced samples showed a median of around 93,000 TCRs each, with counts running from approximately 21,000 to 630,000. TCRdb independently ran MiXCR on the RACE reads; one entry per CDR3 protein. TCRdb's processing, not the authors', yielded these V and J calls. The sample contains roughly 80,000 distinct CDR3 sequences, roughly 10% of which appear only once. Sequencing was performed on whole blood, taken in connection with sensitization to the hapten diphenylcyclopropenone (DPC). V usage is TRBV6-5 and J usage is TRBJ1-5, with D unresolved. This receptor was identified in a woman aged 45 to 65 with alopecia areata. Some clones in this sample may be carry-over from other donors' samples. As DNA, the CDR3 is TGTGCCAGCAGTCCACGTTCCAACAATCAGCCCCAGCATTTT. Translating gives CASSPRSNNQPQHF.